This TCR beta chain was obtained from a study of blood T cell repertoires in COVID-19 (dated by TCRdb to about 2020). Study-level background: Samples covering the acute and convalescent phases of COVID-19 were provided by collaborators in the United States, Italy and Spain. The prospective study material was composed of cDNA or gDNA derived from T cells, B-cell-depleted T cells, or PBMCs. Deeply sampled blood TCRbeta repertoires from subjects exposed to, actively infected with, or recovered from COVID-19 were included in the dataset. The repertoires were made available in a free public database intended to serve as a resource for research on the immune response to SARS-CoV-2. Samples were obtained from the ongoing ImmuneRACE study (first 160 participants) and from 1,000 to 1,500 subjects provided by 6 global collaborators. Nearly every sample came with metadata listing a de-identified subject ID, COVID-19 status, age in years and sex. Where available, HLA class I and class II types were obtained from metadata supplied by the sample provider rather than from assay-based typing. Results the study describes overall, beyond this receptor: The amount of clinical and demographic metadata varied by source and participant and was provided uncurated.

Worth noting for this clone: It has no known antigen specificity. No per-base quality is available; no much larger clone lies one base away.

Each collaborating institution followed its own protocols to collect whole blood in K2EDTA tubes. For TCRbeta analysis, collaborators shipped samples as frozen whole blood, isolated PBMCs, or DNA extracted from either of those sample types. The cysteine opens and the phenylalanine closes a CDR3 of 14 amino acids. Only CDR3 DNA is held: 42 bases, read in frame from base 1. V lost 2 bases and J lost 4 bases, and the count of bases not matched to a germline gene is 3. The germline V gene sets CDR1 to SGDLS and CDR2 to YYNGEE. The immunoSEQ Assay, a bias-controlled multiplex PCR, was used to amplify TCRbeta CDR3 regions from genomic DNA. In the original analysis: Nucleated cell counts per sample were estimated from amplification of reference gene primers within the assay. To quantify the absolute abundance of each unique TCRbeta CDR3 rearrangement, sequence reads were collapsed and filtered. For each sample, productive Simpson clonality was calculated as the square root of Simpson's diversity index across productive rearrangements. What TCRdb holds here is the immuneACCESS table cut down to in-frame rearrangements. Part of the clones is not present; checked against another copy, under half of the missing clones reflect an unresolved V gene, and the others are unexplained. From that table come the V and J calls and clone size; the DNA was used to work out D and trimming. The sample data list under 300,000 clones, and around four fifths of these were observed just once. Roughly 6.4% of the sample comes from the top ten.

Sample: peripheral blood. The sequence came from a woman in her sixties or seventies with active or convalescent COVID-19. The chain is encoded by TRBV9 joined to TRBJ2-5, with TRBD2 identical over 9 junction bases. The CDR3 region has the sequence CASSVGTSRETQYF. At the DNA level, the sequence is TGTGCCAGCAGCGTCGGGACTAGCCGAGAGACCCAGTACTTC.